The T cell receptor beta chain under discussion was sequenced for a study of blood T cell repertoires in COVID-19. Repertoires were generated with immunoSEQ multiplex PCR, while TCRdb's copy carries only in-frame clones and drops some. The sample lists approximately 100,000 clones, approximately 83% occurring once. The ends were cut back, 5 bases at V and 2 bases at J, with 12 bases in the middle. This CDR3 contains 15 residues. Looked up from germline, CDR1 is SGHVS and CDR2 is FQNEAQ. V gene TRBV7-8 combines with J gene TRBJ2-2, with D tentatively TRBD2 (6 bases). The sequenced sample was peripheral blood. This clonotype was obtained from an elderly woman with active or convalescent COVID-19. In nucleotides, the CDR3 is TGTGCCAGCAGCCGGCCGGGACTCAACACCGGGGAGCTGTTTTTT. Protein: CASSRPGLNTGELFF.